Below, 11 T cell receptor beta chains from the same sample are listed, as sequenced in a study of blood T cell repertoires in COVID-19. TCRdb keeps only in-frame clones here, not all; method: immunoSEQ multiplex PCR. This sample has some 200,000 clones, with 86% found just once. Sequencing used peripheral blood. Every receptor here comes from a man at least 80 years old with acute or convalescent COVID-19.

DNA of the CDR3: TGTGCCATCAGCGGAGGACTAGCGGGAGGGTCGTACGAGCAGTACGTC. This sequence encodes CAISGGLAGGSYEQYV. The chain is built from TRBV10-3 and TRBJ2-7, with 15 bases fitting TRBD2. The J segment lost 4 bases and the V segment lost 6 bases, leaving 7 bases of the junction unmatched. This CDR3 is built from 16 residues. Germline V lookup: CDR1 ENHRY, CDR2 SYGVKD.

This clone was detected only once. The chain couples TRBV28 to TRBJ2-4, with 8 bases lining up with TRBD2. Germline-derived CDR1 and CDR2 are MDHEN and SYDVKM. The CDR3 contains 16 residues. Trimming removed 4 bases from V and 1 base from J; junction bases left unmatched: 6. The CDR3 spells CASSSGGVLAKNIQYF. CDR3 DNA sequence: TGTGCCAGCAGTTCCGGGGGGGTTTTGGCCAAAAACATTCAGTACTTC. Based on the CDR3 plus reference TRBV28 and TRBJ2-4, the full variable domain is DVKVTQSSRYLVKRTGEKVFLECVQDMDHENMFWYRQDPGLGLRLIYFSYDVKMKEKGDIPEGYSVSREKKERFSLILESASTNQTSMYLCASSSGGVLAKNIQYFGAGTRLSVL.

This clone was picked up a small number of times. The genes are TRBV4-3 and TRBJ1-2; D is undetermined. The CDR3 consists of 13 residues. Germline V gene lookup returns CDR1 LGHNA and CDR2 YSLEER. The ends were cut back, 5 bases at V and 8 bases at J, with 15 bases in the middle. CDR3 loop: CASSEKRVGGYTF. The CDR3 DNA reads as TGCGCCAGCAGCGAAAAACGCGTCGGGGGCTACACCTTC.

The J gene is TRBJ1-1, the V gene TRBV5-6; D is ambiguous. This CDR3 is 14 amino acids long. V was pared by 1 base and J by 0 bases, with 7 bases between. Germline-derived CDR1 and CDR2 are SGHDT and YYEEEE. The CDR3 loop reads CASSLRRMNTEAFF. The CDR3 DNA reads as TGTGCCAGCAGCTTGCGCAGGATGAACACTGAAGCTTTCTTT.

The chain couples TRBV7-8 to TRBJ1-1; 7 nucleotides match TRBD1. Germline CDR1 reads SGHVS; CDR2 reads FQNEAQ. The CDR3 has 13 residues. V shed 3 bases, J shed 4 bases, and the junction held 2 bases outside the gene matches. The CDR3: CASSFAGGTEAFF. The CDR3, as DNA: TGTGCCAGCAGCTTCGCAGGGGGCACTGAAGCTTTCTTT.

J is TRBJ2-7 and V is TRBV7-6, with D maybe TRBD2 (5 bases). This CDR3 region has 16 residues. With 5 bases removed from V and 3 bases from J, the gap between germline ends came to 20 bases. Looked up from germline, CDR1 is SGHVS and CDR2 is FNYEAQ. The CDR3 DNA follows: TGTGCCAGCAGCCCCCAGCCCCCGGGGAGCATCTACGAGCAGTACTTC. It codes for CASSPQPPGSIYEQYF. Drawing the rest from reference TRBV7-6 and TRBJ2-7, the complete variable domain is GAGVSQSPRYKVTKRGQDVALRCDPISGHVSLYWYRQALGQGPEFLTYFNYEAQQDKSGLPNDRFSAERPEGSISTLTIQRTEQRDSAMYRCASSPQPPGSIYEQYFGPGTRLTVT.

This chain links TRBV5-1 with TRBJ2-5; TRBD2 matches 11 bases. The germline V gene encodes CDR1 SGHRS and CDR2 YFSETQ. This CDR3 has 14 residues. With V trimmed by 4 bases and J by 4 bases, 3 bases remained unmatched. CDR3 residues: CASSGTSGRETQYF. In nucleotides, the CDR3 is TGCGCCAGCAGCGGTACTAGCGGGAGAGAGACCCAGTACTTC.

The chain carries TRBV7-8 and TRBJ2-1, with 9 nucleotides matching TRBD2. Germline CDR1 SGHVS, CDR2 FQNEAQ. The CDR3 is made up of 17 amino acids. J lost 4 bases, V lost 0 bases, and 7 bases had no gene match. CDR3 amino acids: CASSLARLAETYNEQFF. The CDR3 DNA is TGTGCCAGCAGCTTAGCGCGACTAGCGGAGACATACAATGAGCAGTTCTTC. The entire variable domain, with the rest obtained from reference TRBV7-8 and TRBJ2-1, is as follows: GAGVSQSPRYKVAKRGQDVALRCDPISGHVSLFWYQQALGQGPEFLTYFQNEAQLDKSGLPSDRFFAERPEGSVSTLKIQRTQQEDSAVYLCASSLARLAETYNEQFFGPGTRLTVL.

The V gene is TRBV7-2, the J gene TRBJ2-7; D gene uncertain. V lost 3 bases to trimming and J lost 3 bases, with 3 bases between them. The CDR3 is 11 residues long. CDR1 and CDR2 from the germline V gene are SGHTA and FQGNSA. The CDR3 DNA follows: TGTGCCAGCAGCTTGAGCTACGAGCAGTACTTC. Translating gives CASSLSYEQYF.

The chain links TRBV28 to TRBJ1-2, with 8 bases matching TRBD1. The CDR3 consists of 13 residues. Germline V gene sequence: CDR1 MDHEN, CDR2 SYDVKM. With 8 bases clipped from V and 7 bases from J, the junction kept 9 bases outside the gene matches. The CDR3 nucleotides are TGTGCCAGCCGGACAGGGAATATCGGTGGCTACACCTTC. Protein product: CASRTGNIGGYTF.

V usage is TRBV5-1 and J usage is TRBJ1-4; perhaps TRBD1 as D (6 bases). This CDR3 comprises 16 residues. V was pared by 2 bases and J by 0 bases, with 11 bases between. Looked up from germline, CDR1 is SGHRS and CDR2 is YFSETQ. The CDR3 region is CASSLTRQATNEKLFF. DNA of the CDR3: TGCGCCAGCAGCTTAACCCGACAGGCAACTAATGAAAAACTGTTTTTT. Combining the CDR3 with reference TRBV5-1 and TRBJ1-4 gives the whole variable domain KAGVTQTPRYLIKTRGQQVTLSCSPISGHRSVSWYQQTPGQGLQFLFEYFSETQRNKGNFPGRFSGRQFSNSRSEMNVSTLELGDSALYLCASSLTRQATNEKLFFGSGTQLSVL.